A selection of T cell receptor beta chains follows, all from one sample in a study of T cells in tumors after PD-1 blockade. The data were produced by immunoSEQ multiplex PCR, yet TCRdb's version contains in-frame clones alone and is incomplete. The sample gives 30,000 to 35,000 clones, around 72% of which show up once; under 50% is in the top ten. Sequences were derived from PBMCs, sampled after anti-PD-1 treatment. These receptor sequences come from a human donor with basal cell carcinoma. CDR3s include the opening cysteine and the closing phenylalanine or tryptophan. The D gene is left open where the match is weak. Expanded clones are given a class, and other clones once, few, many or no size at all.

>TRBJ1-2|.|TRBV28|.
TGTGCCAGCAGCATAGTCGGAACGGTGGGGTCCTATGGCTACACCTTC
CASSIVGTVGSYGYTF
>TRBJ1-2|.|TRBV6-6|TRBD1
TGTGCCAGCAGTCCCCGACAGGGTGATGGCTACACCTTC
CASSPRQGDGYTF
>TRBJ2-7|.|TRBV7-6|.
TGTGCCAGCAGCCTAGGGCCTACCAACGAGCAGTACTTC
CASSLGPTNEQYF
>TRBJ2-5|.|TRBV18|.
TGTGCCAGCTCACCAGGGTTAGAAGAGACCCAGTACTTC
CASSPGLEETQYF
>TRBJ2-5|.|TRBV5-1|.
TGCGCCAGCTCACCGTTTGGGGGGAAAGAGACCCAGTACTTC
CASSPFGGKETQYF
>TRBJ2-5|.|TRBV3-1/TRBV3-2|.
TGTGCCAGCAAGCATCGGGACTACCAAGAGACCCAGTACTTC
CASKHRDYQETQYF
>TRBJ1-5|few|TRBV11-3|.
TGTGCCAGCAGGCATAACGGGAGGCCCCAGCATTTT
CASRHNGRPQHF
>TRBJ1-6|.|TRBV7-2|.
TGTGCCAGCAGCCCTCGACCCAATTCACCCCTCCACTTT
CASSPRPNSPLHF
>TRBJ1-6|many|TRBV11-3|.
TGTGCCAGCAGCTTAGGGGGCAGGCAAAATTCACCCCTCCACTTT
CASSLGGRQNSPLHF
>TRBJ1-3|.|TRBV14|.
TGTGCCAGCAGCCAAGCGGTTAGATTCTCTGGAAACACCATATATTTT
CASSQAVRFSGNTIYF
>TRBJ1-5|.|TRBV10-3|.
TGTGCCATCAGTGTTGACGGTAATCAGCCCCAGCATTTT
CAISVDGNQPQHF
>TRBJ2-7|.|TRBV15|.
TGTGCCACCAGCAGAGGGGTTCCGGACGAGCAGTACTTC
CATSRGVPDEQYF
>TRBJ2-4|once|TRBV28|TRBD2
TGTGCCAGCAGCACCATTCGAACTAGCGGGAGGGCCGGGGGCATTCAGTACTTC
CASSTIRTSGRAGGIQYF
>TRBJ2-4|.|TRBV27|TRBD2
TGTGCCAGCAGTTACGGGGGGGGCCGTGACATTCAGTACTTC
CASSYGGGRDIQYF
>TRBJ2-1|.|TRBV6-2/TRBV6-3|.
TGTGCCAGCAGTTCCCCTGGCGGCTCTACCTACAATGAGCAGTTCTTC
CASSSPGGSTYNEQFF
>TRBJ2-2|once|TRBV24-1|.
TGTGCCACGGACTCACGAAACACCGGGGAGCTGTTTTTT
CATDSRNTGELFF
>TRBJ1-1|.|TRBV10-3|.
TGTGCCATCAGTGATTCCGGCTCGAACACTGAAGCTTTCTTT
CAISDSGSNTEAFF
>TRBJ1-2|once|TRBV6-6|TRBD1
TGTGCCAGCAGGGCAGGGGGTTCTGGCTATGGCTACACCTTC
CASRAGGSGYGYTF
>TRBJ1-2|once|TRBV6-5|.
TGTGCCAGCAGTCCCTCGTTGGGCCCCTTTGGCTACACCTTC
CASSPSLGPFGYTF
>TRBJ1-5|.|TRBV4-3|.
TGCGCCAGCAGCCAAGATAAGGGTCAGCCCCAGCATTTT
CASSQDKGQPQHF
>TRBJ1-2|.|TRBV21-1|.
TGTGCCAGCAGCAAAACTGCCAGGGATAAGTTTCGAAATGGCTACACCTTC
CASSKTARDKFRNGYTF
>TRBJ2-7|.|TRBV5-1|TRBD2
TGCGCCAGCAGCTTCGGCGGTCTAGCGGGGAACGAGCAGTACTTC
CASSFGGLAGNEQYF
>TRBJ1-3|.|TRBV6-2/TRBV6-3|.
TGTGCCAGCAGTTTGGGCCCGAACTCTGGAAACACCATATATTTT
CASSLGPNSGNTIYF
>TRBJ2-7|.|TRBV6-5|TRBD2
TGTGCCAGCAGCAAACCAGGCGGGAGCTCCTACGAGCAGTACTTC
CASSKPGGSSYEQYF
>TRBJ1-1|once|TRBV7-9|.
TGTGCCAGCAGCCCAGTCGCGTCAGGGGTCACTGAAGCTTTCTTT
CASSPVASGVTEAFF
>TRBJ2-1|.|TRBV18|.
TGTGCCAGCTCACCATACCAGGCGGGGTCCGATGAGCAGTTCTTC
CASSPYQAGSDEQFF
>TRBJ1-1|.|TRBV30|.
TGTGCCTGGAGTGGTAACGTGAACACTGAAGCTTTCTTT
CAWSGNVNTEAFF
>TRBJ2-3|.|TRBV7-2|.
TGTGCCAGCAGCTCCCGGGGTAGCGGTAGCACAGATACGCAGTATTTT
CASSSRGSGSTDTQYF
>TRBJ1-1|.|TRBV28|.
TGTGCCAGCAGTTTATTAGGGGGGCCTGAAGCTTTCTTT
CASSLLGGPEAFF
>TRBJ1-4|.|TRBV20-1|.
TGCAGTGCTAGTAAGAGAAATGAAAAACTGTTTTTT
CSASKRNEKLFF
>TRBJ2-3|.|TRBV6-2/TRBV6-3|.
TGTGCCAGCAGCCCGACTAGTTCAGATACGCAGTATTTT
CASSPTSSDTQYF
>TRBJ1-2|.|TRBV30|.
TGTGCCTATCTCCGACAAGCTCCTAACTATGGCTACACCTTC
CAYLRQAPNYGYTF
>TRBJ2-5|few|TRBV5-1|TRBD1
TGCGCCAGCAGCACTGGACAGGGCCGAGAGACCCAGTACTTC
CASSTGQGRETQYF
>TRBJ2-7|few|TRBV12-3/TRBV12-4|.
TGTGCCAGCAGTTACCTTTACTACGAGCAGTACTTC
CASSYLYYEQYF
>TRBJ1-1|.|TRBV7-3|TRBD1
TGTGCCAGCAGCTCATACAGGGGGAATGAAGCTTTCTTT
CASSSYRGNEAFF
>TRBJ1-1|.|TRBV4-3|.
TGCGCCAGCAGCCCGACCCCCCGGGGAGCTGAAATGAACACTGAAGCTTTCTTT
CASSPTPRGAEMNTEAFF
>TRBJ2-1|few|TRBV7-9|.
TGTGCCAGCAGCTTATCAGGGGATGAGCAGTTCTTC
CASSLSGDEQFF
>TRBJ1-2|.|TRBV10-2|.
TGCGCCAGCAGTGAAGGAGTGATTGGCTACACCTTC
CASSEGVIGYTF
>TRBJ1-5|.|TRBV28|.
TGTGCCAGCAGTTCCCCCAATCAGCCCCAGCATTTT
CASSSPNQPQHF